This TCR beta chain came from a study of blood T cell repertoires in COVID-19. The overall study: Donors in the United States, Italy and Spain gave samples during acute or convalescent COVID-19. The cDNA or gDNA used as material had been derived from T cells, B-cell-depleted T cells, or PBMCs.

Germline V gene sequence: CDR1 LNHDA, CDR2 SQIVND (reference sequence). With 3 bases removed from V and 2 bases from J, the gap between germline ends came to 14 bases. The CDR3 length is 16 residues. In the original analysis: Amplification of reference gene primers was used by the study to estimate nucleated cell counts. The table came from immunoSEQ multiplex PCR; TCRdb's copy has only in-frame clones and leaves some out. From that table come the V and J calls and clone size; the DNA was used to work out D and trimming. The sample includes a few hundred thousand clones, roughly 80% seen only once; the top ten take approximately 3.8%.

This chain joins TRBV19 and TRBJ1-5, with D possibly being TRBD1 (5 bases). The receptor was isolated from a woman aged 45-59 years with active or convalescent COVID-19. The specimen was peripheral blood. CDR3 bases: TGTGCCAGTAGTATTTGGCAGGGTCTTGGCAATCAGCCCCAGCATTTT. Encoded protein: CASSIWQGLGNQPQHF.